This T cell receptor (beta chain) is drawn from a study of cytomegalovirus exposure and HLA in healthy donors. The PCR used 60 Vbeta and 13 Jbeta primers. Generated by immunoSEQ multiplex PCR, the TCRdb table keeps only in-frame clones and is missing some. This table holds 160,000 or so clones, around four fifths found once. With 5 bases clipped from V and 7 bases from J, the junction kept 5 bases outside the gene matches. The CDR3 is made up of 13 amino acids. CDR1 is MDHEN, CDR2 SYDVKM, per germline. The sequenced sample consisted of PBMCs. The clonotype originates from a man under 40 in good health and CMV-seronegative. V is TRBV28 and J is TRBJ1-5; 7 bases match TRBD1. The CDR3 DNA reads TGTGCCAGCAGTATGACAGGGTTACAGCCCCAGCATTTT. Its protein product is CASSMTGLQPQHF.